This T cell receptor beta chain is drawn from a study of T-cell reconstitution after alpha-beta-depleted transplantation in children. The study, taken as a whole, reports: Most T-cell counts and diversity one year after the transplant came from T cells that were newly produced. Expanded graft clones, several hundred of them, were reportedly the source of alpha-beta T cells about two months after transplant. Surviving thymic progenitors and recipient T cells were the source of high TCRbeta diversity at day 60 in some patients.

Trimming stripped 5 bases from V and 5 bases from J, with 17 bases between. Germline loops: CDR1 SGHTA, CDR2 FQGTGA. The CDR3 loop spans 15 amino acids. As to this clonotype: Its matching antigen is unknown.

Preparation of the TCRbeta library involved a method that used unique molecular identifiers. TCRdb ran MiXCR on the PCR reads and lists one entry per CDR3 protein. In the table there are almost 250,000 distinct CDR3 sequences, about 26% of which are singletons. The chain recombines TRBV7-3 with TRBJ2-3; D perhaps matches TRBD2 (5 bases). The sequenced sample was PBMCs, obtained before TCRalphabeta/CD19-depleted stem cell transplant. This TCR was recovered from a girl aged 2 to 10 with Fanconi anemia, due to receive a stem cell transplant. The chain's CDR3 is CASSRTPYSGDTQYF. The CDR3 coding sequence is TGTGCCAGCAGCCGAACACCGTACAGCGGAGATACGCAGTATTTT.